The present T cell receptor (beta chain) was sequenced within a study of regulatory T cells in long-lasting Graves disease (dated by TCRdb to the early 2020s). Regarding the research as a whole: Patients with newly diagnosed Graves' disease had been on antithyroid drugs for under 3 months. Persistent Graves' disease patients were compared with newly diagnosed Graves' disease patients by peripheral blood TCR sequencing and RNA sequencing. A total of some 33 samples were covered by TCR sequencing, comprising 13 persistent and 20 or so newly diagnosed Graves' disease patients. The study was registered as a clinical trial and conducted in China.

Overall results and qualifications from the work: Compared with newly diagnosed patients, persistent Graves' disease patients had lower TCR Shannon entropy and fewer highly expanded clones, which suggests clonal expansion. The study examined only peripheral blood because the primary lesion, thyroid tissue, could not be accessed. The authors acknowledged the small sample size as a limitation that may reduce accuracy. Sequencing and analysis were limited to the TCR beta chain. TRBV28, TRBJ1-2 and TRBJ2-5 were preferentially used in persistent disease, while TRBV20-1 and TRBJ2-1 were favored in newly diagnosed disease. Patients with persistent disease shared more public clonotypes (roughly 2,900) than newly diagnosed patients did (more than 900).

About this clonotype: Its antigen has not been determined. Nothing much larger sits one base from this clone, and base qualities are not available.

The sample's time point, from its label and the paper: newly diagnosed GD, antithyroid drugs for less than 3 months. For both TCR sequencing and RNA sequencing, RNA was extracted from PBMCs using TRIzol. The diagnosis of Graves' disease followed American Thyroid Association guidelines. The patients came from an endocrinology department in Xi'an, China. Each patient gave approximately 8.8 milliliters of peripheral blood, collected in an EDTA anticoagulant tube. PBMCs were isolated by Ficoll Paque Plus density gradient separation without further T cell sorting. An Agilent 2100 Bioanalyzer and agarose gel were used to check RNA quality, and a NanoDrop 2000 was used to measure RNA concentration. In the germline V gene, CDR1 corresponds to SGHDN and CDR2 to FVKESK. Including cysteine and phenylalanine, the CDR3 has 15 amino acids. Only the CDR3 portion is preserved as DNA: 45 bases, with reading frame beginning at the first base. V has 5 bases trimmed and J has 3 bases trimmed; junction bases matching no gene number 9.

The library was built by means of multiplex PCR. The sequencer was an Illumina HiSeq 4000. To build TCR beta libraries, CDR3 regions were amplified by Arm-PCR using iRepertoire HTBI primers. PCR products were gel purified before sequencing. Concerning the study's data processing: Gene usage analysis of CDR3 amino acid clonotypes used the 62 TRBV and 11 to 15 TRBJ segments found across samples. COPE and FqMerger were used to merge the filtered high-quality paired reads into contigs. Contigs were aligned with BLAST to IMGT TRBV, TRBD and TRBJ reference genes, and CDR3 was defined per IMGT. Highly expanded clones were defined as clonotypes with a frequency above 0.1%. Shannon entropy was used to measure repertoire diversity, and the Gini coefficient was used to measure V-J evenness. Clonotypes shared by more than one individual were considered public. TCRdb handled the public reads itself, with Q25 trimming in fastp and clone calling in MiXCR, and kept productive beta chains. Every CDR3 protein is listed once, alongside the most common genes and DNA of its rows. The V and J calls here are based on TCRdb, not the publication. Counted in this sample were about 400,000 distinct CDR3 sequences; 15% of them appeared once. Of the sample, approximately 8% is held by the ten largest clones.

The sample also formed part of further work on T cells in Graves' hyperthyroidism and ophthalmopathy. The second study's paper adds: Stable Graves' hyperthyroidism was defined as no progression to ophthalmopathy during 18 months of follow-up. Hyperthyroidism patients were newly diagnosed, had a disease duration of under 2 months, and were aged 18 to 65 years. Any patient with an uncontrolled infection, another autoimmune disease, pregnancy or lactation was excluded. Diagnoses were established on the basis of clinical symptoms, serum thyroxine and TRAb, thyroid ultrasound, and orbital computed tomography. The first round of RT-PCR for the TCR CDR3 was performed with the HTBI primer set and the Qiagen OneStep RT-PCR kit. Most expanded thyroid clonotypes (frequency above 0.001) were also detected in blood, a finding suggesting that blood repertoires may reflect thyroid immune responses. Ophthalmopathy was separated from stable hyperthyroidism by a 13 V-J signature model, with roughly 88% sensitivity and 81% to 83% specificity obtained in cross-validation and 80%/75% obtained in testing. In validation, the model predicted progression to ophthalmopathy with around 71% sensitivity and approximately 74% specificity, a median of 6.5 months before onset. TCR V-J signatures able to tell the groups apart were searched for in a discovery cohort of 100 patients, of whom more than 40 had Graves' ophthalmopathy and 55 to 65 had stable Graves' hyperthyroidism. An independent validation cohort of 18 to 20 hyperthyroidism patients and approximately 16 patients who later progressed to ophthalmopathy tested prospective prediction of ophthalmopathy. The 85 to 100 discovery patients were randomly split 7:3 into training and test sets. In over five Graves' hyperthyroidism patients, the study also compared T-cell repertoires from thyroid tissue with T-cell repertoires from blood. After sampling, hyperthyroidism patients received methimazole starting at 30 mg daily, and ophthalmopathy patients received high-dose intravenous methylprednisolone. A second multiplex PCR round built the libraries, followed by size selection and purification. The libraries were sequenced on an Illumina HiSeq2000 using paired-end 100 bp reads. SOAPnuke was used to process the raw data, with reads discarded if the reads contained adapters or uncalled bases, had a mean Phred below 15, or lacked an exact constant-primer or identifier match. COPE v1.2.5 was used to merge high-quality paired reads, and clonotypes were defined as unique nucleotide sequences. MiTCR v1.1 was used to align clonotypes to the IMGT TRBV, TRBD and TRBJ reference segments. Only V-J combinations with frequency above 0.0001, covering 99% to 99.2% of repertoires, were analysed. The TCS score was defined as the ratio of F50 (clonal expansion) to E x V (chaos), calculated using BLOSUM62-based TCRdist between CDR3 peptides within each V-J. Welch's t-statistics and random forest reduced 500 to 650 V-J features to 13, which were used in a naive Bayes classifier (R e1071). Sample size was not statistically predetermined, and blinding of investigators to group allocation was not performed. The paper reports TCR Vbeta CDR3 sequencing of approximately 140 peripheral blood samples: approximately 41 ophthalmopathy, 75 to 80 hyperthyroidism and approximately 17 progressor patients.

The rearranged segments are TRBV14 and TRBJ2-5, with 7 central nucleotides matching TRBD2. The TCR comes from a woman aged 40-49 years with Graves disease. Donor details come from another sample of the same person, matched by shared clones. Material: peripheral blood mononuclear cells (PBMCs), obtained at new diagnosis, from a patient treated with antithyroid drugs. The CDR3 protein: CASSSSLAVKETQYF. Read as DNA, the sequence is TGTGCCAGCAGCTCTAGTCTAGCGGTAAAAGAGACCCAGTACTTC.